This T cell receptor beta chain appears in the sequencing data of a study of blood T cell repertoires in COVID-19. The assay was immunoSEQ multiplex PCR, and TCRdb's table has in-frame clones only and misses some. The table lists 200,000 to 300,000 clones, around 88% of them singletons. V shed 6 bases, J shed 4 bases, and the junction held 8 bases outside the gene matches. CDR3 length: 16 residues. Germline CDR1 SGHNT, CDR2 YYREEE (reference sequence). The chain recombines TRBV5-4 with TRBJ2-1; 12 bases are a match to TRBD2. Sequencing used peripheral blood. The source is a man at least 80 years old with acute or convalescent COVID-19. This CDR3 reads CASNAPSGGAYNEQFF. CDR3 coding DNA: TGTGCCAGCAACGCGCCTAGCGGGGGGGCGTACAATGAGCAGTTCTTC.